These 18 T cell receptor beta chains were sequenced from one sample in a study of blood T cell repertoires in COVID-19. Assay used: immunoSEQ multiplex PCR; TCRdb lists only in-frame clones, some missing. The sample comprises 70,000 to 95,000 clones, more than 85% of which are singletons, and approximately 15% rests with the top ten. Sequenced: peripheral blood. All receptors come from a man aged 65 to 85 with active or convalescent COVID-19.

The CDR3 is CASSLAGGETQYF. The CDR3 DNA sequence: TGTGCCAGCAGCCTAGCGGGAGGAGAGACCCAGTACTTC. The V gene is TRBV11-2, the J gene TRBJ2-5; 11 bases fit TRBD2. The germline CDR1 and CDR2 sequences are SGHAT and FQNNGV. J lost 4 bases, V lost 5 bases, and 0 bases had no gene match. CDR3 length equals 13 residues.

V usage is TRBV18 and J usage is TRBJ2-1; TRBD2 might be the D (5 bases). Trimming cost V 0 bases and J 6 bases, with 12 bases left between them. The CDR3 spans 15 residues. Germline V gene data show CDR1 as KGHSH and CDR2 as LQKENI. In DNA form, the CDR3 reads TGTGCCAGCTCACCACCGTCGCAGACTACCAATGAGCAGTTCTTC. This sequence encodes CASSPPSQTTNEQFF.

V gene TRBV28 combines with J gene TRBJ1-4; perhaps TRBD1 as D (6 bases). V was clipped by 10 bases and J by 4 bases, with 22 bases between them. This CDR3 is 16 amino acids long. CDR1 is MDHEN, CDR2 SYDVKM, per germline. The CDR3 DNA reads as TGTGCCACCTCCCCCAGGGGAGCAGGAGTTAATGAAAAACTGTTTTTT. Translated: CATSPRGAGVNEKLFF.

The V gene is TRBV7-9, the J gene TRBJ2-2; TRBD1 agrees at 7 bases. Looked up from germline, CDR1 is SEHNR and CDR2 is FQNEAQ (reference sequence). The CDR3 extends over 17 amino acids. The trim removed 5 bases at V and 4 bases at J, leaving 13 bases unmatched. The CDR3 sequence: CASSKRSGQVGTGELFF. CDR3 in DNA: TGTGCCAGCAGCAAGAGGAGCGGACAGGTGGGCACCGGGGAGCTGTTTTTT.

This sequence joins TRBV5-1 and TRBJ2-1; TRBD2 aligns across 7 bases. CDR1 SGHRS and CDR2 YFSETQ come from the germline V gene. V shed 2 bases and J 10 bases; nucleotides not matched to a gene: 6. The CDR3 loop spans 13 amino acids. CDR3 bases: TGCGCCAGCAGCTTTTGGGCGGGAGTCGAGCAGTTCTTC. Amino acids: CASSFWAGVEQFF.

The V and J genes are TRBV28 and TRBJ2-7; 7 nucleotides align to TRBD2. The CDR3 loop spans 13 amino acids. Germline V gives CDR1 MDHEN, CDR2 SYDVKM. The ends lost 2 bases at V and 7 bases at J; junction bases unmatched: 5. The CDR3 is CASSLGTGREQYF. In nucleotides, the CDR3 is TGTGCCAGCAGTTTAGGGACCGGGAGGGAGCAGTACTTC.

The rearrangement joins TRBV18 to TRBJ2-2; no firm D call. CDR1 and CDR2 from the germline V gene are KGHSH and LQKENI. CDR3 size: 14 residues. Trimming took 0 bases from V and 6 from J, leaving 8 bases between them. CDR3 region: CASSPPRHPGELFF. The CDR3 coding sequence is TGTGCCAGCTCACCACCGCGTCACCCCGGGGAGCTGTTTTTT.

This clone has a single count. V gene TRBV6-1 combines with J gene TRBJ2-1, with a possible D match to TRBD1 (5 bases). In germline, CDR1 is MNHNS, CDR2 SASEGT. This CDR3 has 14 residues. V was trimmed by 7 bases and J by 3 bases, leaving 13 bases between them. Written as DNA, the CDR3 is TGTGCCAGCATTGCAGGGTCAATCTACAATGAGCAGTTCTTC. Protein sequence: CASIAGSIYNEQFF.

The rearrangement joins TRBV2 to TRBJ2-1, with TRBD2 matching over 8 bases. Looked up from germline, CDR1 is SNHLY and CDR2 is FYNNEI. CDR3 length: 17 amino acids. V dropped 4 bases and J dropped 3; count of bases not matched to a gene: 11. CDR3 sequence: CASSVPTGGARYNEQFF. CDR3 DNA sequence: TGTGCCAGCAGTGTACCCACGGGGGGGGCCCGCTACAATGAGCAGTTCTTC.

The chain combines TRBV6-5 with TRBJ1-2; D remains ambiguous. The V gene lost 2 bases and the J gene lost 8 bases, with 12 bases spanning the gap. The CDR3 runs to 13 residues. The germline gives CDR1 MNHEY, CDR2 SVGAGI. CDR3 in amino acids: CASSYGAVGGYTF. The CDR3 DNA reads TGTGCCAGCAGTTACGGAGCGGTAGGAGGCTACACCTTC.

The genes are TRBV5-1 and TRBJ1-6; 8 bases match TRBD1. The V segment lost 1 base and the J segment 4 bases; nucleotides outside the gene matches: 4. The V gene's germline CDR1 is SGHRS and CDR2 YFSETQ. The CDR3 consists of 16 residues. CDR3 in amino acids: CASSLSGGRYNSPLHF. CDR3 in DNA: TGCGCCAGCAGCTTGTCAGGGGGCCGGTATAATTCACCCCTCCACTTT.

This clone was seen once. The J gene is TRBJ1-2, the V gene TRBV2; possible D gene TRBD1, 6 bases. V lost 2 bases and J 4 bases, leaving 14 bases between the germline ends. Germline V gene sequence: CDR1 SNHLY, CDR2 FYNNEI. The CDR3 length is 15 residues. The CDR3 sequence is CASSEIRGALYGYTF. CDR3 bases: TGTGCCAGCAGTGAAATTCGGGGGGCCCTCTATGGCTACACCTTC.

The chain is built from TRBV29-1 and TRBJ2-2, with 8 bases matching TRBD1. From germline, CDR1 is SQVTM and CDR2 ANQGSEA. The CDR3 spans 12 residues. The J segment lost 4 bases and the V segment lost 5 bases, leaving 0 bases of the junction unmatched. This CDR3 reads CSVTGGTGELFF. The CDR3 DNA sequence: TGCAGCGTTACAGGGGGCACCGGGGAGCTGTTTTTT.

The chain recombines TRBV10-3 with TRBJ1-4; the D gene is possibly TRBD1 (5 bases). Germline V CDR1 and CDR2: ENHRY, SYGVKD. The CDR3 totals 15 residues. Trimming shortened V by 0 bases and J by 5 bases, and 10 bases separated the two germline ends. The CDR3 reads CAISESGPPNEKLFF. Written as DNA, the CDR3 is TGTGCCATCAGTGAGTCGGGGCCACCCAATGAAAAACTGTTTTTT.

This clone was observed once. This chain connects TRBV24-1 to TRBJ2-3; D call uncertain. CDR1 is KGHDR and CDR2 is SFDVKD in the germline V gene. Trimming removed 0 bases at V and 2 bases at J, with 11 bases between. The CDR3 is 16 residues long. CDR3 protein: CATSDLGGDPTDTQYF. CDR3 nucleotide sequence: TGTGCCACCAGTGATTTGGGCGGAGACCCCACAGATACGCAGTATTTT.

The chain uses TRBV5-1 and TRBJ2-3; D gene uncertain. The V end lost 2 bases, the J end lost 1 base, and 5 bases lay between the germline ends. This CDR3 is 13 amino acids long. From germline, CDR1 is SGHRS and CDR2 YFSETQ. CDR3 region: CASSFSGTDTQYF. For the CDR3, the DNA is TGCGCCAGCAGCTTTTCGGGCACAGATACGCAGTATTTT.

The chain couples TRBV3-1 (or the pseudogene TRBV3-2) to TRBJ2-7; 11 bases match TRBD2. V lost 8 bases to trimming and J lost 2 bases; unmatched junction nucleotides: 2. CDR1 and CDR2 (germline): LGHDT, YNNKEL (reference sequence). This CDR3 spans 13 amino acids. The CDR3 loop is CASATSGAYEQYF. The CDR3 DNA is TGTGCCAGCGCGACTAGCGGGGCCTACGAGCAGTACTTC.

The chain carries TRBV7-9 and TRBJ2-2, with D tentatively TRBD1 (6 bases). Trimming took off 3 bases at V and 3 bases at J, with 11 bases between the two ends. Germline CDR1 SEHNR, CDR2 FQNEAQ (reference sequence). The length of the CDR3 is 15 residues. The CDR3 DNA reads as TGTGCCAGCAGCTTGATACAGGGTTACACCGGGGAGCTGTTTTTT. Encoded protein: CASSLIQGYTGELFF.